This T cell receptor beta chain was recovered during a study of cytomegalovirus exposure and HLA in healthy donors. The overall study: The approximately 120 validation repertoires used the same platform as the approximately 700 first-cohort repertoires (as reported by a later analysis). Study-level results: Reported results showed that the classifier diagnosed cytomegalovirus status with high specificity and sensitivity.

Worth noting for this clone: Its antigen is not known. A junction end diverges from the germline sequence, so it may reflect a read error.

Germline CDR1 KGHSH, CDR2 LQKENI. CDR3 length equals 13 residues. Method: immunoSEQ multiplex PCR; TCRdb's copy keeps in-frame clones and lacks some. The table records over 200,000 clones, about nine tenths of them present only once. The TCR originated in a woman under 30 in good health and CMV-seropositive. The sequenced sample consisted of PBMCs. V gene TRBV18 combines with J gene TRBJ2-7; TRBD2 aligns across 7 bases. DNA for the CDR3: TGTGCCAGCTCACCATCCCAAGCGGGGAGTAGGGACTTC. It is translated as CASSPSQAGSRDF. Based on the CDR3 plus reference TRBV18 and TRBJ2-7, the full variable domain is NAGVMQNPRHLVRRRGQEARLRCSPMKGHSHVYWYRQLPEEGLKFMVYLQKENIIDESGMPKERFSAEFPKEGPSILRIQQVVRGDSAAYFCASSPSQAGSRDFGPGTRLTVT.